The 3 T cell receptor beta chains reported below all come from one sample, sequenced in a study of PD-1 blockade in classical Hodgkin lymphoma. There was relapse after autologous stem cell transplantation in every patient, and there was variation in brentuximab vedotin exposure. TCRdb's table, derived via immunoSEQ multiplex PCR, lists solely in-frame clones and lacks some. Here the sample spans approximately 19,000 clones, around 79% being singletons. The sequencing used peripheral blood mononuclear cells (PBMCs), collected before the second cycle of nivolumab. The receptors come from a human donor with classical Hodgkin lymphoma.

The rearrangement joins TRBV2 to TRBJ1-1, with D perhaps matching TRBD1 (6 bases). The V end lost 6 bases, the J end lost 0 bases, and 11 bases lay between the germline ends. The germline V gene has CDR1 SNHLY and CDR2 FYNNEI. The CDR3 loop spans 14 amino acids. CDR3 amino acids: CASRAGQLNTEAFF. The CDR3 nucleotides read TGTGCCAGCAGAGCCGGACAGTTGAACACTGAAGCTTTCTTT.

The chain is built from TRBV28 and TRBJ2-1; D gene unclear. Germline-derived CDR1 and CDR2 are MDHEN and SYDVKM. V was pared by 5 bases and J by 3 bases, with 11 bases between. CDR3 size: 14 residues. The CDR3 loop reads CASSMVAGYNEQFF. Written as DNA, the CDR3 is TGTGCCAGCAGTATGGTCGCAGGCTACAATGAGCAGTTCTTC.

The chain combines TRBV6-1 with TRBJ2-7; TRBD1 might be the D (6 bases). The CDR3 contains 12 residues. V was shortened by 8 bases and J by 3 bases, with 11 bases between the two germline ends. Per germline, CDR1 MNHNS and CDR2 SASEGT. CDR3 DNA: TGTGCCAGCCGGGACACCGTCTACGAGCAGTACTTC. Protein: CASRDTVYEQYF.